This note documents a single TCR beta chain sequence. What it recognizes is unknown. This specimen belongs to a study of CD8 T cells in ankylosing spondylitis. Study results and caveats: The study identified a TCR beta motif of about eight highly homologous variants that appeared characteristic of ankylosing spondylitis blood.

TCRdb re-called the 5' RACE reads with MiXCR, one entry per CDR3 protein. The table shows some 840,000 distinct CDR3 sequences, with roughly 12% occurring only once. The specimen sequenced was blood, either unsorted or a sorted T cell fraction (not recorded which). The receptor was isolated from a male donor with ankylosing spondylitis.

The CDR3 nucleotides are TGTGCCAGCAGCTTAGGTGGCAGGGGACAGTACTTC. This codes for CASSLGGRGQYF. The rearrangement links TRBV7-2 to TRBJ2-7; possible D gene TRBD1, 6 bases. There are 12 residues in the CDR3. V was trimmed by 1 base and J by 10 bases, leaving 11 bases between them. The germline V gene has CDR1 SGHTA and CDR2 FQGNSA.